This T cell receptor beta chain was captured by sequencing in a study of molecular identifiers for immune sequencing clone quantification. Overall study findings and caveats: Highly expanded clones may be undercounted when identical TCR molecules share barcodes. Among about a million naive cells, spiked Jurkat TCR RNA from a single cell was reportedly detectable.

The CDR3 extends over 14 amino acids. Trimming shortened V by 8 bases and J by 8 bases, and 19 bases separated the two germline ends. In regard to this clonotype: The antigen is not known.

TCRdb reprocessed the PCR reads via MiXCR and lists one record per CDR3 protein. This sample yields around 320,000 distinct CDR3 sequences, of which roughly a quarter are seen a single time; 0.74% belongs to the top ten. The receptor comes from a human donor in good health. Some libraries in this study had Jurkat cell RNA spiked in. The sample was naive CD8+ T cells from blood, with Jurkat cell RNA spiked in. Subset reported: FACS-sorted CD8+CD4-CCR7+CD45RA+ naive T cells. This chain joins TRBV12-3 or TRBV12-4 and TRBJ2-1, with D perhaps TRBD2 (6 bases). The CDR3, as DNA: TGTGCCAGCGGTCCGGAGGGGATGCACGATGAGCAGTTCTTC. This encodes CASGPEGMHDEQFF.